This TCR beta chain was found in a study of blood T cell repertoires in COVID-19 (dated by TCRdb to 2019 to 2021). Study-wide context: Samples from collaborators originated in the United States, Italy and Spain and spanned both the acute and convalescent phases of COVID-19. The prospective study material was composed of cDNA or gDNA derived from T cells, B-cell-depleted T cells, or PBMCs. The dataset comprised deeply sampled blood TCRbeta repertoires from subjects exposed to, actively infected with, or recovered from COVID-19. A freely available public database, intended as a resource for researchers studying the immune response to SARS-CoV-2, is where the repertoires were released. Samples came from the ongoing ImmuneRACE study (first 160 participants) plus 1,254 subjects from 6 global collaborators. The sample metadata nearly always contained a de-identified subject ID, COVID-19 status, age in years and sex. Where HLA class I and class II types were available, the types were taken from metadata supplied by the sample provider, not from assay-based typing.

The germline V gene specifies ENHRY as CDR1 and SYGVKD as CDR2. The trim is 6 bases for V and 10 bases for J, with a gap of 21 bases between the germline ends. The CDR3 runs 14 amino acids, cysteine and phenylalanine included. Of the read, only the CDR3 DNA is kept; its 42 bases are in frame from base 1. Regarding this clone: Its antigen is currently not known. Per-base quality was not reported, and no clone a single base away is much larger than it.

TCRbeta CDR3 regions were amplified from genomic DNA using the immunoSEQ Assay, a bias-controlled multiplex PCR. Per the source publication's procedure: Within the assay, amplification of reference gene primers was used to estimate how many nucleated cells each sample contained. Sequence reads were collapsed and filtered to measure the absolute abundance of every unique TCRbeta CDR3 rearrangement. For each sample, productive Simpson clonality was calculated by taking the square root of Simpson's diversity index across productive rearrangements. TCRdb stores this immuneACCESS table with in-frame sequences only. Part of the clones is absent; in the studies checked, under half of the shortfall reflects unresolved V genes, and no reason is known for the rest. The D gene and trimming were derived from the DNA, and the V and J assignments and clone size from that table. The sample has approximately 31,000 clones on record, 90% of them singletons. About 1.6% of the sample rests with the top ten.

Each collaborating institution followed its own protocols to collect whole blood in K2EDTA tubes. Collaborator samples were shipped for TCRbeta analysis as frozen whole blood, isolated PBMCs, or DNA extracted from either sample type. What the authors observed across the whole study: Clinical and demographic metadata were provided uncurated, with the amount varying by source and participant.

The receptor was derived from a man aged 60-69 years with active COVID-19. Input material: peripheral blood. This chain joins TRBV10-3 to TRBJ1-2, with TRBD1 perhaps the D gene, on 5 matching bases. The nucleotide sequence is given as TGTGCCATCAGCATACATGACAGCGACCTATCCTACACCTTC. This yields the protein CAISIHDSDLSYTF.